These 22 T cell receptor beta chains were all obtained from the same sample, sequenced in a study of T cell responses to AZD1222 COVID-19 vaccine. Sequenced by immunoSEQ multiplex PCR; TCRdb stores in-frame clones only, minus some. This repertoire shows about 84,000 clones, approximately 85% found once; its top ten account for about 10%. Specimen: peripheral blood, collected 28 days after the second AZD1222 dose. The receptors come from an adult who received the AZD1222 COVID-19 vaccine.

V gene TRBV4-2 combines with J gene TRBJ2-1, with 7 bases matching TRBD2. V shed 1 base and J 6 bases; nucleotides not matched to a gene: 9. Germline V lookup: CDR1 LGHNA, CDR2 YNFKEQ. CDR3 length: 16 amino acids. In DNA, the CDR3 is TGTGCCAGCAGCCAAGTAGCTAGCGGAGAGTCCAATGAGCAGTTCTTC. This codes for CASSQVASGESNEQFF.

This chain uses TRBV30 with TRBJ1-6; 9 nucleotides line up with TRBD1. The CDR3 has 15 amino acids. The V and J ends lost 6 bases and 8 bases, in that order; junction bases with no gene match: 11. Germline CDR1 GTSNPN, CDR2 SVGIG (reference sequence). CDR3 nucleotide sequence: TGTGCCTGTCTAATCGGGACAGGGCAGGATTCACCCCTCCACTTT. It yields the protein CACLIGTGQDSPLHF.

This clone has just one count. This chain links TRBV9 with TRBJ2-5, with 8 bases aligning to TRBD2. This CDR3 spans 17 amino acids. With V trimmed by 0 bases and J by 7 bases, 14 bases remained unmatched. Germline values: CDR1 SGDLS, CDR2 YYNGEE. The CDR3 DNA follows: TGTGCCAGCAGCGTAGGTATTAGCGGGGTTGAATTGGTGACCCAGTACTTC. Translating it yields CASSVGISGVELVTQYF.

This chain links TRBV9 with TRBJ2-5, with 11 bases identical to TRBD2. The CDR3 consists of 16 residues. Germline trimming cut 5 bases from V and 5 bases from J; bases unmatched to any gene: 11. The germline V gene has CDR1 SGDLS and CDR2 YYNGEE. The CDR3 DNA is TGTGCCAGCAGTCGCGGACTAGCGGGCCCTTTCGAGACCCAGTACTTC. It specifies CASSRGLAGPFETQYF. The whole variable domain, remainder taken from reference TRBV9 and TRBJ2-5, is DSGVTQTPKHLITATGQRVTLRCSPRSGDLSVYWYQQSLDQGLQFLIQYYNGEERAKGNILERFSAQQFPDLHSELNLSSLELGDSALYFCASSRGLAGPFETQYFGPGTRLLVL.

V gene TRBV7-2 combines with J gene TRBJ2-3; D possibly uses TRBD1 or TRBD2 (5 bases each). The germline gives CDR1 SGHTA, CDR2 FQGNSA. V was cut by 4 bases and J by 6 bases, with 14 bases left in between. The CDR3 covers 14 residues. CDR3 sequence: CASSSGTGRDTQYF. In DNA, the CDR3 is TGTGCCAGCAGCTCCGGGACCGGTCGCGATACGCAGTATTTT.

The genes are TRBV7-9 and TRBJ1-1; D unresolved. The CDR3 totals 12 residues. The V gene lost 6 bases and the J gene lost 8 bases, with 13 bases spanning the gap. Germline CDR1 is SEHNR and CDR2 is FQNEAQ (reference sequence). CDR3 residues: CASSSENREAFF. In DNA, the CDR3 is TGTGCCAGCAGTTCTGAGAATCGGGAAGCTTTCTTT. Full variable domain (outside the CDR3, taken from reference TRBV7-9 and TRBJ1-1): DTGVSQNPRHKITKRGQNVTFRCDPISEHNRLYWYRQTLGQGPEFLTYFQNEAQLEKSRLLSDRFSAERPKGSFSTLEIQRTEQGDSAMYLCASSSENREAFFGQGTRLTVV.

The CDR3, as DNA: TGTGCCAGTAGTATCCCCAACGGAGCCTCTGGAAACACCATATATTTT. Its protein is CASSIPNGASGNTIYF. The gene calls are TRBV19 and TRBJ1-3; D is unresolved. Germline V CDR1 and CDR2: LNHDA, SQIVND (reference sequence). V was trimmed by 3 bases and J by 0 bases, leaving 12 bases between them. The CDR3 runs 16 residues.

This chain links TRBV19 with TRBJ1-6; 7 positions match TRBD1. This CDR3 spans 14 amino acids. CDR1 and CDR2 from the germline V gene are LNHDA and SQIVND (reference sequence). J gave up 7 bases and V 4 bases, and 4 bases lay outside the gene matches. The chain's CDR3 is CASSTRGDNSPLHF. The DNA of the CDR3 is TGTGCCAGTAGTACCAGGGGGGACAATTCACCCCTCCACTTT.

This clone has only a few counts. This sequence joins TRBV10-1 and TRBJ1-6; D remains ambiguous. Trimming pared 1 base from V and 13 bases from J, leaving 14 bases between. CDR1 and CDR2 (germline): WNHNN, SYGVQD (reference sequence). This CDR3 region has 14 residues. CDR3 nucleotide sequence: TGCGCCAGCAGTGAGTGGAGGCGCCGATTGCCCCTCCACTTT. Translated, it gives CASSEWRRRLPLHF.

The J gene is TRBJ2-7, the V gene TRBV2, with D unclear. Germline CDR1 and CDR2: SNHLY and FYNNEI. V was trimmed by 4 bases and J by 0 bases, leaving 7 bases between them. The CDR3 consists of 13 residues. In DNA, the CDR3 is TGTGCCAGCAGTGTCAGTGCCTCCTACGAGCAGTACTTC. Translation gives CASSVSASYEQYF.

The chain joins TRBV28 to TRBJ1-5, with TRBD1 matching 8 bases. The CDR3 length is 15 residues. Germline V gene lookup returns CDR1 MDHEN and CDR2 SYDVKM. V shed 4 bases, J shed 3 bases, and the junction held 5 bases outside the gene matches. The CDR3 sequence: CASSSRQGFNQPQHF. In DNA, the CDR3 is TGTGCCAGCAGTTCTCGACAGGGGTTCAATCAGCCCCAGCATTTT.

This chain connects TRBV5-4 to TRBJ1-1, with a tentative D call TRBD1 (5 bases). The germline V gene encodes CDR1 SGHNT and CDR2 YYREEE (reference sequence). The CDR3 sequence is 13 residues long. V shed 0 bases and J shed 6 bases, with 9 bases lying between them. The CDR3 protein is CASSLVGTAEAFF. The CDR3 nucleotides read TGTGCCAGCAGCTTGGTAGGGACTGCTGAAGCTTTCTTT. Full variable domain (rest looked up from reference TRBV5-4 and TRBJ1-1): ETGVTQSPTHLIKTRGQQVTLRCSSQSGHNTVSWYQQALGQGPQFIFQYYREEENGRGNFPPRFSGLQFPNYSSELNVNALELDDSALYLCASSLVGTAEAFFGQGTRLTVV.

CDR3 nucleotide sequence: TGTGCCAGCAGCCAAGTCGGTTGGAGCAATCAGCCCCAGCATTTT. Residues: CASSQVGWSNQPQHF. The genes are TRBV4-2 and TRBJ1-5; no clear D. The CDR3 spans 15 residues. Germline V gene lookup returns CDR1 LGHNA and CDR2 YNFKEQ. V lost 1 base and J 1 base, leaving 8 bases between the germline ends.

The V gene is TRBV27, the J gene TRBJ1-5; D ambiguous. Germline CDR1 and CDR2: MNHEY and SMNVEV (reference sequence). V was pared by 3 bases and J by 6 bases, with 6 bases between. The CDR3 contains 12 residues. Here the CDR3 DNA reads TGTGCCAGCAGTTTTTTAACTCAGCCCCAGCATTTT. It codes for CASSFLTQPQHF.

In DNA, the CDR3 is TGTGCCTGGAGTTATTATGGACAGGCGGATGGCTACACCTTC. Translated, it gives CAWSYYGQADGYTF. The chain uses TRBV30 and TRBJ1-2, with 7 bases lining up with TRBD1. J lost 6 bases, V lost 2 bases, and 9 bases had no gene match. CDR1 and CDR2 (germline): GTSNPN, SVGIG (reference sequence). The CDR3 is 14 amino acids.

The V gene is TRBV2, the J gene TRBJ1-5; no reliable D call. Trimming shortened V by 4 bases and J by 3 bases, and 7 bases separated the two germline ends. The CDR3 is 13 amino acids. In germline, CDR1 is SNHLY, CDR2 FYNNEI. The CDR3 loop reads CASSGQHNQPQHF. The CDR3 nucleotides are TGTGCCAGCAGTGGGCAGCACAATCAGCCCCAGCATTTT.

Remarks on this clone: Additional DNA sequences in this sample encode the identical CDR3. V gene TRBV6-5 combines with J gene TRBJ1-1, with D unresolved. With 0 bases removed from V and 0 bases from J, the gap between germline ends came to 2 bases. CDR1 and CDR2 from the germline V gene are MNHEY and SVGAGI. The CDR3 extends over 13 amino acids. In DNA form, the CDR3 reads TGTGCCAGCAGTTACTCAGTGAACACTGAAGCTTTCTTT. Translation gives CASSYSVNTEAFF.

This sequence joins TRBV10-1 and TRBJ1-6; 8 bases align to TRBD1. Trimming removed 8 bases from V and 7 bases from J; junction bases left unmatched: 4. CDR1 and CDR2 (germline): WNHNN, SYGVQD (reference sequence). This CDR3 comprises 13 residues. Here the CDR3 reads CASGGQGNSPLHF. For the CDR3, the DNA is TGCGCCAGCGGTGGACAGGGAAATTCACCCCTCCACTTT.

This clone was found once. The germline gene is not matched at one end of the junction; a read error may be the cause. This chain links TRBV6-1 with TRBJ1-5; no clear D. Per the germline V gene, CDR1 is MNHNS and CDR2 is SASEGT. The CDR3 totals 14 residues. CDR3 DNA sequence: TGTGCCGGCAGTGAAAAAGGACGGTATCAGCCCCAGCATTTT. Amino acid sequence: CAGSEKGRYQPQHF.

The chain links TRBV5-4 to TRBJ2-7; 7 nucleotides match TRBD1. Trimming at V came to 4 bases and at J to 9 bases, leaving 7 bases not matched to a gene. Germline CDR1 reads SGHNT; CDR2 reads YYREEE (reference sequence). CDR3 size: 12 residues. CDR3 sequence (DNA): TGTGCCAGCAGCAACAGGGGTTTGGGGCAGTACTTC. It is translated as CASSNRGLGQYF.

The chain has TRBV2 and TRBJ2-2; 12 bases fit TRBD2. Looked up from germline, CDR1 is SNHLY and CDR2 is FYNNEI. The V segment lost 4 bases and the J segment 6 bases; nucleotides outside the gene matches: 3. The CDR3 runs 15 residues. The CDR3 DNA follows: TGTGCCAGCAGTGTGGGACTAGCGGGTTCCGGGGAGCTGTTTTTT. Translated, it gives CASSVGLAGSGELFF.

The chain couples TRBV6-5 to TRBJ1-6, with a weak D call TRBD1 (6 bases). This CDR3 is 15 amino acids long. Germline CDR1 and CDR2: MNHEY and SVGAGI. The V gene lost 7 bases and the J gene lost 10 bases, with 20 bases spanning the gap. This CDR3 is CASTYGPGDGSPLHF. Written as DNA, the CDR3 is TGTGCCAGCACCTACGGGCCAGGGGACGGATCACCCCTCCACTTT.